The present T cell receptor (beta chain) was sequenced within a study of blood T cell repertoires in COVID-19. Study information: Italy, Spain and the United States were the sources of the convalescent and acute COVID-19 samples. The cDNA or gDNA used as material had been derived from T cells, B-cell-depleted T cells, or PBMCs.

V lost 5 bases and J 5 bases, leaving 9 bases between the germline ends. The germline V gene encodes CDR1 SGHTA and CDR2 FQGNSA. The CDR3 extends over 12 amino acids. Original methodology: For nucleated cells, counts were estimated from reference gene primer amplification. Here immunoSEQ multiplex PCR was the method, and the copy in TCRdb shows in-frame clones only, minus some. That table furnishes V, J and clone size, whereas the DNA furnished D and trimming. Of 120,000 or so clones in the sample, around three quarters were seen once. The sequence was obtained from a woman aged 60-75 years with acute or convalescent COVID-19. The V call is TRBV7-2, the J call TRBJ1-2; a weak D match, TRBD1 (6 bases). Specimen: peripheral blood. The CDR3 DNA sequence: TGTGCCAGCAGCCCGCAGGGGTATGGCTACACCTTC. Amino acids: CASSPQGYGYTF. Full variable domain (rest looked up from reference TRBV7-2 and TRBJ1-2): GAGVSQSPSNKVTEKGKDVELRCDPISGHTALYWYRQSLGQGLEFLIYFQGNSAPDKSGLPSDRFSAERTGGSVSTLTIQRTQQEDSAVYLCASSPQGYGYTFGSGTRLTVV.